The 20 T cell receptor beta chains below were found in one sample sequenced in a study of T cell responses to AZD1222 COVID-19 vaccine. Clones were read by immunoSEQ multiplex PCR, and TCRdb kept only the in-frame ones, dropping some. The sample shows 130,000 or so clones, approximately 93% of them seen only once. The material was peripheral blood, obtained on day 0 of AZD1222 vaccination. These receptors originate from an adult in good health.

The genes are TRBV14 and TRBJ2-7; unclear D gene. CDR3 length: 11 residues. Germline V gene lookup returns CDR1 SGHDN and CDR2 FVKESK. The V gene lost 2 bases and the J gene lost 4 bases, with 3 bases spanning the gap. The CDR3 sequence: CASSQRYEQYF. As DNA, the CDR3 is TGTGCCAGCAGCCAACGTTACGAGCAGTACTTC.

The J gene is TRBJ2-2, the V gene TRBV24-1; TRBD1 is a possible D gene (6 bases). The CDR3 is 16 residues long. Germline CDR1 and CDR2: KGHDR and SFDVKD. The V end was cut by 4 bases, the J end by 2 bases, with 13 bases between. DNA for the CDR3: TGTGCCACCAGTGACCAGGGGCCGATTAACACCGGGGAGCTGTTTTTT. Encoded protein: CATSDQGPINTGELFF.

In the case of this clone: Different DNA sequences within this sample yield the same CDR3. The chain links TRBV28 to TRBJ1-2; D call uncertain. V was shortened by 1 base and J by 2 bases, with 2 bases between the two germline ends. The length of the CDR3 is 12 residues. Germline V gene sequence: CDR1 MDHEN, CDR2 SYDVKM. The CDR3 protein is CASSLSNYGYTF. Written as DNA, the CDR3 is TGTGCCAGCAGTTTATCAAACTATGGCTACACCTTC.

V and J are TRBV28 and TRBJ1-2, with D perhaps matching TRBD1 (5 bases). V lost 7 bases and J lost 4, with 13 bases in between. Germline CDR1 and CDR2: MDHEN and SYDVKM. This CDR3 contains 13 residues. The CDR3 sequence: CASTREKLYGYTF. Here the CDR3 DNA reads TGTGCCAGCACCAGGGAAAAACTCTATGGCTACACCTTC.

With respect to this clone: The same CDR3 also results from other DNA sequences found in this sample. The J gene is TRBJ2-2, the V gene TRBV27; D perhaps matches TRBD2 (6 bases). Germline V gene data show CDR1 as MNHEY and CDR2 as SMNVEV (reference sequence). This CDR3 contains 13 residues. The ends were cut back, 3 bases at V and 5 bases at J, with 7 bases in the middle. The CDR3 nucleotides read TGTGCCAGCAGTTTTCGGGGGACCGGGGAGCTGTTTTTT. Its protein is CASSFRGTGELFF.

This chain joins TRBV7-2 and TRBJ1-1; 11 nucleotides agree with TRBD1. The germline CDR1 and CDR2 sequences are SGHTA and FQGNSA. The V segment lost 5 bases and the J segment 4 bases; nucleotides outside the gene matches: 9. There are 16 residues in the CDR3. The CDR3 sequence: CASSRGGTGGITEAFF. CDR3 DNA sequence: TGTGCCAGCAGCAGGGGAGGGACAGGGGGAATCACTGAAGCTTTCTTT.

The rearrangement links TRBV7-2 to TRBJ1-1; D gene ambiguous. The CDR3 is 13 amino acids. Trimming removed 2 bases at V and 10 bases at J, with 14 bases between. Germline CDR1 and CDR2: SGHTA and FQGNSA. CDR3 DNA: TGTGCCAGCAGCTTATCCTCGAGATTAACAGCTTTCTTT. Its translation: CASSLSSRLTAFF.

This rearrangement joins TRBV7-8 to TRBJ2-1; no clear D. This CDR3 is built from 13 residues. CDR1 and CDR2 from the germline V gene are SGHVS and FQNEAQ. With 6 bases removed from V and 0 bases from J, the gap between germline ends came to 6 bases. The CDR3 DNA is TGTGCCAGCAGGGGCAGCTCCTACAATGAGCAGTTCTTC. Translation: CASRGSSYNEQFF.

CDR3 sequence: CASRPGPYGEQYF. CDR3 bases: TGCGCCAGCAGACCCGGACCTTACGGCGAGCAGTACTTC. The chain carries TRBV10-1 and TRBJ2-7; D is unclear. Germline CDR1 reads WNHNN; CDR2 reads SYGVQD (reference sequence). V lost 6 bases, J lost 6 bases, and 15 bases lay in between. The CDR3 sequence is 13 residues long.

The chain uses TRBV19 and TRBJ1-1, with no clear D. CDR1 and CDR2 (germline): LNHDA, SQIVND (reference sequence). The germline V and J ends were trimmed by 3 bases and 5 bases, with 10 bases remaining between them. The CDR3 sequence is 13 residues long. The CDR3 bases are TGTGCCAGTAGTATCGACCGGCGGACTGAAGCTTTCTTT. It encodes CASSIDRRTEAFF. Based on the CDR3 plus reference TRBV19 and TRBJ1-1, the full variable domain is DGGITQSPKYLFRKEGQNVTLSCEQNLNHDAMYWYRQDPGQGLRLIYYSQIVNDFQKGDIAEGYSVSREKKESFPLTVTSAQKNPTAFYLCASSIDRRTEAFFGQGTRLTVV.

The chain employs TRBV3-1 (or the pseudogene TRBV3-2) and TRBJ2-7; weak D call: TRBD2 (5 bases). The CDR3 covers 13 residues. In germline, CDR1 is LGHDT, CDR2 YNNKEL (reference sequence). The ends were cut back, 6 bases at V and 2 bases at J, with 11 bases in the middle. The CDR3 DNA reads as TGTGCCAGCAGTCGGGGTGCCCCCTACGAGCAGTACTTC. This gives the protein CASSRGAPYEQYF.

This chain uses TRBV2 with TRBJ2-7; D remains ambiguous. Germline assignment: CDR1 SNHLY and CDR2 FYNNEI. With 9 bases removed from V and 5 bases from J, the gap between germline ends came to 14 bases. The CDR3 contains 12 residues. CDR3 bases: TGTGCCAGTGTTGATCGAGAAAACGAGCAGTACTTC. Its protein is CASVDRENEQYF.

This chain connects TRBV4-1 to TRBJ1-1; D is ambiguous. The V gene's germline CDR1 is MGHRA and CDR2 YSYEKL. The ends were cut back, 3 bases at V and 3 bases at J, with 8 bases in the middle. CDR3 length equals 13 residues. CDR3 amino acids: CASSQSQDTEAFF. CDR3 DNA: TGCGCCAGCAGCCAGTCGCAGGACACTGAAGCTTTCTTT.

The J gene is TRBJ1-2, the V gene TRBV27; D is unclear. CDR1 is MNHEY and CDR2 is SMNVEV in the germline V gene (reference sequence). The CDR3 length is 14 residues. The V end was cut by 5 bases, the J end by 7 bases, with 17 bases between. This CDR3 is CASSPHPGLSGYTF. The CDR3 bases are TGTGCCAGCAGTCCACATCCAGGTTTGAGTGGCTACACCTTC.

The V call is TRBV5-1, the J call TRBJ2-2; the D gene is possibly TRBD1 (5 bases). This CDR3 is built from 16 residues. CDR1 is SGHRS, CDR2 YFSETQ, per germline. V was trimmed by 0 bases and J by 2 bases, leaving 11 bases between them. The DNA for the CDR3 is TGCGCCAGCAGCTTGGCCGGCGGACACAACACCGGGGAGCTGTTTTTT. Protein sequence: CASSLAGGHNTGELFF.

The CDR3 DNA reads as TGTGCCAGTAGCCCGACCGGGACTGGGATCTTGGTAACGCAGTATTTT. Translating gives CASSPTGTGILVTQYF. V gene TRBV19 combines with J gene TRBJ2-3; a weak D match, TRBD2 (6 bases). Germline CDR1 reads LNHDA; CDR2 reads SQIVND (reference sequence). The CDR3 loop spans 16 amino acids. V lost 6 bases, J lost 9 bases, and 25 bases lay in between.

Concerning this clone: This same CDR3 is encoded by further DNA sequences in the sample. V and J are TRBV19 and TRBJ1-5; no firm D call. The CDR3 length is 13 residues. V shed 4 bases and J shed 0 bases, with 4 bases lying between them. Per the germline V gene, CDR1 is LNHDA and CDR2 is SQIVND (reference sequence). DNA for the CDR3: TGTGCCAGTAGTAGAGGTAGCAATCAGCCCCAGCATTTT. Translating gives CASSRGSNQPQHF.

This clone came up once. V is TRBV9 and J is TRBJ2-7; 12 bases line up with TRBD2. The V gene's germline CDR1 is SGDLS and CDR2 YYNGEE. With V trimmed by 0 bases and J by 5 bases, 3 bases remained unmatched. This CDR3 has 15 amino acids. The CDR3 reads CASSVVGLAGDEQYF. As DNA, the CDR3 is TGTGCCAGCAGCGTAGTGGGACTAGCGGGTGACGAGCAGTACTTC.

CDR3 amino acids: CAWSVPGQSYQPQHF. DNA for the CDR3: TGTGCCTGGAGTGTACCTGGACAGTCATATCAGCCCCAGCATTTT. The chain links TRBV30 to TRBJ1-5; a possible D gene is TRBD1 (6 bases). The germline V gene has CDR1 GTSNPN and CDR2 SVGIG (reference sequence). The CDR3 has 15 amino acids. The ends were cut back, 0 bases at V and 5 bases at J, with 14 bases in the middle. The whole variable domain, filled in from reference TRBV30 and TRBJ1-5, reads SQTIHQWPATLVQPVGSPLSLECTVEGTSNPNLYWYRQAAGRGLQLLFYSVGIGQISSEVPQNLSASRPQDRQFILSSKKLLLSDSGFYLCAWSVPGQSYQPQHFGDGTRLSIL.

Only one count was recorded for this clone. A read error may account for a junction end that differs from germline. V is TRBV4-1 and J is TRBJ2-7, with 8 bases identical to TRBD2. This CDR3 is 13 amino acids long. Germline CDR1 and CDR2: MGHRA and YSYEKL. The CDR3 DNA is TGCGCCAGCAGCCAAGTTCTGGGACTAGAGGTCGGCTTC. It codes for CASSQVLGLEVGF.